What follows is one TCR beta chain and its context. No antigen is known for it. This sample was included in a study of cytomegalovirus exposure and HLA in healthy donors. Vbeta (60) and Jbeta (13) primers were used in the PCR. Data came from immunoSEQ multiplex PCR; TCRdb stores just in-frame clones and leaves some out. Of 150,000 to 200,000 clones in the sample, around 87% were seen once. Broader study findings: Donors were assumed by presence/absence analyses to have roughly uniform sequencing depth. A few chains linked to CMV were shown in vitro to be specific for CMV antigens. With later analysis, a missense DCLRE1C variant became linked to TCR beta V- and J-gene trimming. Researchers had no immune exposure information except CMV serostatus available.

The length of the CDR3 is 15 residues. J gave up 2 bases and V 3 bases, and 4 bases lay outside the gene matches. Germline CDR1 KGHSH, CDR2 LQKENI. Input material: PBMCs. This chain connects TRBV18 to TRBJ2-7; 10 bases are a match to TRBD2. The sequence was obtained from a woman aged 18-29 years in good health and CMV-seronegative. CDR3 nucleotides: TGTGCCAGCTCACCCCGGACTAGCGGAACCTACGAGCAGTACTTC. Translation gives CASSPRTSGTYEQYF. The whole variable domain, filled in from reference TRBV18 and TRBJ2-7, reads NAGVMQNPRHLVRRRGQEARLRCSPMKGHSHVYWYRQLPEEGLKFMVYLQKENIIDESGMPKERFSAEFPKEGPSILRIQQVVRGDSAAYFCASSPRTSGTYEQYFGPGTRLTVT.